This T cell receptor (beta chain) came from a study of T-cell reconstitution after alpha-beta-depleted transplantation in children. Germline V gene data show CDR1 as SEHNR and CDR2 as FQNEAQ (reference sequence). The CDR3 is 12 residues long. Trimming cost V 5 bases and J 9 bases, with 11 bases left between them. This sample's TCRbeta library carried unique molecular identifier barcodes. TCRdb re-derived calls from the PCR reads in MiXCR, one entry per CDR3 protein. The table lists about 360,000 distinct CDR3 sequences, about an eighth of them singletons. The source material was PBMCs, sampled from the stem cell graft. The chain carries TRBV7-9 and TRBJ2-1; tentatively, D is TRBD1 or TRBD2 (5 bases each). This receptor was taken from a human donor who donated a stem cell graft to a child with Fanconi anemia. The DNA for the CDR3 is TGTGCCAGCAGCATGGGACCAGTTGAGCAGTTCTTC. It encodes CASSMGPVEQFF. The full variable domain, rest sourced from reference TRBV7-9 and TRBJ2-1, is DTGVSQNPRHKITKRGQNVTFRCDPISEHNRLYWYRQTLGQGPEFLTYFQNEAQLEKSRLLSDRFSAERPKGSFSTLEIQRTEQGDSAMYLCASSMGPVEQFFGPGTRLTVL.